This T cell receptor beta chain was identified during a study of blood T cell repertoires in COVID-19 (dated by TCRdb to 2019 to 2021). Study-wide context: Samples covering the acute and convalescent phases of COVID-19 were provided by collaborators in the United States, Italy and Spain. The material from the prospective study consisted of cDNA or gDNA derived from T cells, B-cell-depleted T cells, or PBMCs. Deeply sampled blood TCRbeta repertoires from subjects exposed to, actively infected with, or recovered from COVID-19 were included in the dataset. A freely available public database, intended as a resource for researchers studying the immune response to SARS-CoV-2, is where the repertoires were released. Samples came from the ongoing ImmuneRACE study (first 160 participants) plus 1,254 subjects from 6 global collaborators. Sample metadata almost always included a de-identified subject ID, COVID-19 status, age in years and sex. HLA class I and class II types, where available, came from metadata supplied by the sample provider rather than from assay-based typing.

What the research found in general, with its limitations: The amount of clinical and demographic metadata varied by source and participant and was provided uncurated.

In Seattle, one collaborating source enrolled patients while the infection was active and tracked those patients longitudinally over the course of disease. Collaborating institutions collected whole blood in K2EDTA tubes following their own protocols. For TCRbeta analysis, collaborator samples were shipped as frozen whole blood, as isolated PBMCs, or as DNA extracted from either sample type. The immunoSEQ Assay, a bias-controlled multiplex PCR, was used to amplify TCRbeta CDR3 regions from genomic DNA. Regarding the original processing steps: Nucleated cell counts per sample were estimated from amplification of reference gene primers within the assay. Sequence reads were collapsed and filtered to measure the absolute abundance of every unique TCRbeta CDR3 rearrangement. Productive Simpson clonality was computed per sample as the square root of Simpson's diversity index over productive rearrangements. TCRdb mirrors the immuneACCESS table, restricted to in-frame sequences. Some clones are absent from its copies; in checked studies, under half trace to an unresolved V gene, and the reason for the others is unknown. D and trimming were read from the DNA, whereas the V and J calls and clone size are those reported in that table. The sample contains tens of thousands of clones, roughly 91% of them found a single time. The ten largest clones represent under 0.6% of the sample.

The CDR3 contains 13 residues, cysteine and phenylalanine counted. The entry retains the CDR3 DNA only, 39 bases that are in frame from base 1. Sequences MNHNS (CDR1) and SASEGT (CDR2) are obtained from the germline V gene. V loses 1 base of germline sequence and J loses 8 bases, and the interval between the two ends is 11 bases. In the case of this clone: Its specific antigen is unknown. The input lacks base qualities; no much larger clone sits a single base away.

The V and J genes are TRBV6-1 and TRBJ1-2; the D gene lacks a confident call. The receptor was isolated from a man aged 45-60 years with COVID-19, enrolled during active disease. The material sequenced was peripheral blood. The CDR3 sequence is CASSEEAGRGYTF. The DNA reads TGTGCCAGCAGTGAAGAGGCAGGAAGGGGCTACACCTTC.